The clone carrying this TCR beta chain appeared a single time. Its antigen is as yet unknown. CDR3 length: 15 amino acids. V dropped 2 bases and J dropped 7 bases, with 15 bases sitting between them. CDR1 and CDR2 (germline): SNHLY, FYNNEI. This entry belongs to a study of T cell responses to AZD1222 COVID-19 vaccine. Data came from immunoSEQ multiplex PCR; TCRdb stores just in-frame clones and leaves some out. The table shows nearly 90,000 clones, with over 75% occurring only once. Regarding the study as a whole: White British people made up most donors, females outnumbered males, and clonal diversity was possibly underestimated. Within unmutated variant regions lay the reported targets of nearly half of spike-specific TCRs. At study baseline, merely a handful of AZD1222 recipients were seropositive.

This clonotype was obtained from an adult who received the AZD1222 COVID-19 vaccine. The genes are TRBV2 and TRBJ1-5; no clear D. Sequenced here: peripheral blood, sampled 28 days after the second AZD1222 dose. CDR3 DNA sequence: TGTGCCAGCAGTGAATTCTTCGGGGAAAGACAGCCCCAGCATTTT. This codes for CASSEFFGERQPQHF.